This entry describes one T cell receptor beta chain. This clonotype was observed a few times. Its target antigen remains unknown. Base qualities were left out, and no much larger clone turns up one base away. The record originates from a study of CD8+CD57+ T cells in acquired aplastic anemia (dated by TCRdb to 2017 to 2018). Regarding the complete study: A mean of roughly 3.2 ug of DNA, ranging from about 0.19 to 27.4 ug, was extracted from sorted CD4+ and CD8+ cells. CD8+CD57+ expansion was defined as frequency above the mean frequency observed in healthy subjects. On the study overall, not on this receptor specifically: Although under 35 CD8+ CDR3 sequences were shared by patients and controls, these sequences appeared highly expressed in patients and within the immunodominant clones of patients. CD8+ Simpson's diversity did not differ significantly between patients and healthy controls (P=0.060).

Profiling of TCR beta VDJ combinations and CDR3 sequences used genomic DNA as the template. An Illumina HiSeq 2000 was used for TCR repertoire sequencing. The source study handled its data this way. Repertoire assessment relied on Simpson's diversity index, CDR3 size and DJ length profiles, and TRBV/TRBJ rearrangement plots. The most abundant DNA sequence in the deep sequencing data was defined as the immunodominant clone. CDR3 amino acid sequences were screened for sharing across subjects and compared with published repertoires and the VDJdb database. TCRdb took the public reads, trimmed them with fastp at Q25, ran MiXCR for clone calling and kept in-frame beta chains. Identical CDR3 protein sequences are pooled into one entry, listed with their most common genes and DNA. These V and J calls originate from TCRdb's pipeline instead of the authors' own analysis. This sample comprises approximately 300,000 distinct CDR3 sequences, 50% to 65% of them detected only once. Together, the top ten hold 1% to 1.5% of the sample.

CDR1 and CDR2 are read off the germline V gene (reference sequence) as DFQATT and SNEGSKA. The CDR3 contains 13 residues, cysteine and phenylalanine counted. The DNA shown is the 39-base CDR3, in frame from base 1. The trim is 1 base for V and 7 bases for J, with a gap of 8 bases between the germline ends. Expansion of CD8+CD57+ cells had been shown by flow cytometry in the patients chosen for sequencing. All patients had severe acquired aplastic anemia diagnosed by International Study of Aplastic Anemia and Agranulocytosis and Camitta criteria. No patient had received any therapy when blood was sampled. In the study, sorted CD4+ and CD8+ blood T cells from patients with severe aplastic anemia and from healthy subjects underwent deep sequencing of TCR repertoires. Patients were enrolled under clinicaltrials.gov protocols 00001620, 01623167, 00001397, 00071045, 00081523 and 00961064 in the USA. Ficoll-Paque density gradient centrifugation was used to isolate peripheral blood mononuclear cells. Before DNA extraction, CD4+ and CD8+ T cells were sorted with FACS or magnetic beads.

This clonotype originated in a human donor with aplastic anemia. The chain is encoded by TRBV20-1 joined to TRBJ1-6; a tentative D match to TRBD1 spans 5 bases. Sequencing used sorted CD4+, CD8+, or CD8+CD57+ T cells (not recorded which) from PBMCs. The nucleotide sequence is given as TGCAGTGCTAGAGTTCCAGGGAATTCACCCCTCCACTTT. Its translation is CSARVPGNSPLHF.